The source of this TCR beta chain is a study of shared clonotypes between healthy human individuals. General study findings and limits: Compared with clonotypes that all four donors shared, non-shared clonotypes had lower generation probabilities.

Clones were read by immunoSEQ multiplex PCR, and TCRdb kept only the in-frame ones, dropping some. In the table there are fewer than 850,000 clones, 96% of which are singletons. Selected positively for CCR7 and CD45RO-negative, naive CD8 cells excluded terminally differentiated effector memory CD45RA+ cells. Remarks on this clone: Its antigen remains unidentified.

The CDR3 consists of 14 residues. The V end was cut by 4 bases, the J end by 0 bases, with 10 bases between. The germline CDR1 and CDR2 sequences are ENHRY and SYGVKD. The sequence was collected from a man younger than 40 in good health. Sequenced input: naive CD8+ T cells sorted from blood. The gene calls are TRBV10-3 and TRBJ2-7, with no clear D. The CDR3 bases are TGTGCCATCAGTGGCACGGCCCCCTCCTACGAGCAGTACTTC. Translating it yields CAISGTAPSYEQYF.